This is a list of T cell receptor beta chains from one sample in a study of blood T cells in healthy people across ages. TCRdb used MiXCR to reprocess the 5' RACE reads, holding one entry per CDR3 protein. The repertoire has approximately 880,000 distinct CDR3 sequences, about 48% of them found once; the top ten carry about an eighth. The sequenced sample consisted of blood. The receptors originated from a man aged 25 to 40 in good health. CDR3s include the opening cysteine and the closing phenylalanine or tryptophan. The order of the fields is clone size, V gene, D gene, J gene, CDR3 protein, CDR3 DNA. The D gene is left open where the match is weak. Clone size is stated in some rows and not others, as once, few, many or a class when expanded.

NA	TRBV21-1	NA	TRBJ1-6	CASSKGGDRNSPLHF	TGTGCCAGCAGCAAAGGAGGGGACAGGAATTCACCCCTCCACTTT
NA	TRBV24-1	TRBD1	TRBJ2-5	CATSDNRDRGRTQYF	TGTGCCACCAGTGATAACCGGGACAGGGGCCGAACGCAGTACTTC
once	TRBV5-1	TRBD2	TRBJ2-5	CASSLGSGGSNEQYF	TGCGCCAGCAGCTTGGGTAGCGGGGGGTCAAATGAGCAGTACTTC
NA	TRBV20-1	NA	TRBJ2-5	CSANRALIKTQYF	TGCAGTGCTAACCGGGCCCTTATAAAGACCCAGTACTTC
NA	TRBV7-9	NA	TRBJ2-5	CASTIGQETQYF	TGTGCCAGCACTATAGGGCAAGAGACCCAGTACTTC
NA	TRBV7-2	TRBD2	TRBJ2-7	CASSQGTSGGHEQYF	TGTGCCAGCAGCCAGGGCACTAGCGGGGGTCACGAGCAGTACTTC
few	TRBV12-5	NA	TRBJ2-5	CASGTDRGETQYF	TGTGCTAGTGGTACCGATCGCGGGGAGACCCAGTACTTC
NA	TRBV28	NA	TRBJ1-5	CASSRQGSGNQPQHF	TGTGCCAGCAGTCGCCAGGGATCCGGCAATCAGCCCCAGCATTTT
NA	TRBV7-9	NA	TRBJ2-7	CASSLASGFSGYEQYF	TGTGCCAGCAGCTTGGCTAGTGGGTTTTCAGGCTACGAGCAGTACTTC
few	TRBV12-3/TRBV12-4	TRBD1	TRBJ2-7	CASSEGQGDYEQYF	TGTGCCAGCAGCGAAGGACAGGGTGACTACGAGCAGTACTTC
few	TRBV10-3	NA	TRBJ2-7	CAIRLEGSSYEQYF	TGTGCCATCAGACTTGAGGGGTCCTCCTACGAGCAGTACTTC
NA	TRBV20-1	TRBD1	TRBJ2-5	CSASRQGMRETQYF	TGCAGTGCTAGCCGACAGGGAATGAGAGAGACCCAGTACTTC
few	TRBV29-1	TRBD1	TRBJ1-1	CSVVDRGTTEAFF	TGCAGCGTTGTCGACAGGGGGACGACTGAAGCTTTCTTT
few	TRBV5-1	TRBD2	TRBJ2-3	CASSLEGYVGGFSTDTQYF	TGCGCCAGCAGCTTGGAAGGATATGTGGGGGGGTTTAGCACAGATACGCAGTATTTT
NA	TRBV6-1	TRBD1	TRBJ1-2	CTTRSGQGYYGYTF	TGTACCACACGCTCAGGACAGGGGTACTATGGCTACACCTTC
NA	TRBV6-2/TRBV6-3	NA	TRBJ2-1	CASRKSGANNEQFF	TGTGCCAGCAGAAAATCCGGGGCCAATAATGAGCAGTTCTTC
NA	TRBV6-2/TRBV6-3	NA	TRBJ2-1	CASSQRPGLRRDEQFF	TGTGCCAGCAGCCAACGGCCGGGACTCCGGCGGGATGAGCAGTTCTTC
few	TRBV7-9	NA	TRBJ1-2	CASSGRGGNYGYTF	TGTGCCAGCAGTGGTCGAGGGGGAAACTATGGCTACACCTTC
few	TRBV20-1	NA	TRBJ2-2	CSASGSQNTGELFF	TGCAGTGCTAGTGGCAGTCAAAACACCGGGGAGCTGTTTTTT
few	TRBV18	NA	TRBJ2-7	CASSQGSFYEQYF	TGTGCCAGCTCCCAGGGGTCGTTCTACGAGCAGTACTTC
few	TRBV28	TRBD1	TRBJ1-2	CASRLTGGGYGYTF	TGTGCCAGCAGGTTAACAGGGGGGGGCTATGGCTACACCTTC
few	TRBV6-2/TRBV6-3	NA	TRBJ1-2	CASSALSRQISRYGYTF	TGTGCCAGCAGTGCGCTGTCCCGACAGATTTCTCGCTATGGCTACACCTTC
NA	TRBV7-2	TRBD1	TRBJ1-2	CASSPGGTVNYGYTF	TGTGCCAGCAGCCCCGGAGGGACAGTTAACTATGGCTACACCTTC
NA	TRBV7-2	NA	TRBJ2-7	CASSLGLEYEQYF	TGTGCCAGCAGCTTAGGGCTAGAATACGAGCAGTACTTC
NA	TRBV3-1	NA	TRBJ1-2	CASRKSAAGEGYTF	TGTGCCAGCAGAAAATCGGCGGCAGGGGAGGGCTACACCTTC
NA	TRBV3-1	NA	TRBJ2-5	CASSQYRSNQETQYF	TGTGCCAGCAGCCAATACCGGAGCAACCAAGAGACCCAGTACTTC
NA	TRBV5-1	TRBD1	TRBJ2-3	CASRQPGQGTDTQYF	TGCGCCAGCAGGCAACCGGGACAGGGCACAGATACGCAGTATTTT
NA	TRBV12-3/TRBV12-4	NA	TRBJ2-3	CASRLAVGRGREDTQYF	TGTGCCAGCAGGTTGGCGGTCGGAAGGGGGAGGGAGGATACGCAGTATTTT
NA	TRBV20-1	NA	TRBJ1-1	CSANRQNTEAFF	TGCAGTGCTAACAGGCAGAACACTGAAGCTTTCTTT
NA	TRBV28	NA	TRBJ2-7	CASRGSGAPYEQYF	TGTGCCAGCAGAGGATCCGGGGCGCCCTACGAGCAGTACTTC
NA	TRBV7-2	NA	TRBJ1-4	CASSFGGSSTNEKLFF	TGTGCCAGCAGCTTTGGGGGATCCTCAACTAATGAAAAACTGTTTTTT
once	TRBV4-3	TRBD1	TRBJ1-4	CASSQERSQGVEKLFF	TGCGCCAGCAGCCAAGAAAGGAGCCAGGGGGTCGAAAAACTGTTTTTT
NA	TRBV7-2	NA	TRBJ1-4	CASSQGGNANEKLFF	TGTGCCAGCAGTCAAGGGGGAAATGCTAATGAAAAACTGTTTTTT
NA	TRBV7-9	NA	TRBJ1-4	CASRRDGGIEKLFF	TGTGCCAGCAGACGGGACGGTGGGATTGAAAAACTGTTTTTT
NA	TRBV20-1	TRBD1	TRBJ2-7	CSASAGGHSYEQYF	TGCAGTGCTAGCGCAGGGGGCCATTCCTACGAGCAGTACTTC
NA	TRBV7-2	NA	TRBJ2-7	CASSVRRVDEQYF	TGTGCCAGCAGCGTAAGGAGGGTTGACGAGCAGTACTTC
once	TRBV5-3	NA	TRBJ2-1	CARSRQGQIDILINEQFF	TGTGCCAGAAGCCGCCAGGGACAAATAGATATCCTTATTAATGAGCAGTTCTTC
NA	TRBV7-9	TRBD2	TRBJ2-6	CACGSSGANVLTF	TGTGCCTGCGGGAGTTCTGGGGCCAACGTCCTGACTTTC
NA	TRBV4-3	NA	TRBJ2-2	CASSPRSTGRSGELFF	TGCGCCAGCAGCCCCCGGTCGACAGGGAGGAGCGGGGAGCTGTTTTTT
few	TRBV7-9	NA	TRBJ2-7	CASSLGAQGVEQYF	TGTGCCAGCAGCTTAGGCGCACAGGGAGTCGAGCAGTACTTC
NA	TRBV14	NA	TRBJ2-7	CASSQGLEGTYEQYF	TGTGCCAGCAGCCAAGGTTTAGAGGGGACCTACGAGCAGTACTTC
NA	TRBV20-1	NA	TRBJ1-6	CSAGPGAPNSPLHF	TGCAGTGCTGGCCCGGGGGCCCCTAATTCACCCCTCCACTTT
NA	TRBV27	NA	TRBJ2-3	CASSSGQLLATDTQYF	TGTGCCAGCAGTTCCGGACAACTCCTAGCCACAGATACGCAGTATTTT
NA	TRBV3-1	TRBD1	TRBJ1-1	CASSSPQGGDTEAFF	TGTGCCAGCAGCAGCCCGCAGGGGGGTGACACTGAAGCTTTCTTT
NA	TRBV29-1	TRBD1	TRBJ2-3	CSVRTGSTDTQYF	TGCAGCGTTAGGACAGGTAGCACAGATACGCAGTATTTT
NA	TRBV20-1	NA	TRBJ1-2	CSARGTPRQSGYGYTF	TGCAGTGCTAGAGGTACACCAAGGCAGAGTGGATATGGCTACACCTTC
NA	TRBV15	TRBD1	TRBJ1-2	CATSRVDRGYGYTF	TGTGCCACCAGCAGAGTGGACAGGGGGTATGGCTACACCTTC
NA	TRBV29-1	NA	TRBJ1-3	CSVVSPGGNTIYF	TGCAGCGTTGTTTCGCCGGGAGGAAACACCATATATTTT
NA	TRBV9	NA	TRBJ2-3	CASSSRMRGSGTDTQYF	TGTGCCAGCAGCTCCCGAATGAGGGGATCTGGCACAGATACGCAGTATTTT
NA	TRBV5-1	TRBD2	TRBJ2-1	CASSWGGGMYNEQFF	TGCGCCAGCAGCTGGGGCGGGGGGATGTACAATGAGCAGTTCTTC
NA	TRBV6-5	NA	TRBJ2-1	CASSYWGGADNEQFF	TGTGCCAGCAGTTACTGGGGGGGGGCCGACAATGAGCAGTTCTTC
NA	TRBV11-2	TRBD2	TRBJ2-1	CASSPRTSGDYNEQFF	TGTGCCAGCAGCCCACGGACTAGCGGGGACTACAATGAGCAGTTCTTC
NA	TRBV3-1	NA	TRBJ1-5	CASSPVSGSNQPQHF	TGTGCCAGCAGCCCAGTTAGCGGTAGCAATCAGCCCCAGCATTTT
NA	TRBV28	NA	TRBJ2-7	CASTSNKNSYEQYF	TGTGCCAGCACCTCTAATAAGAACTCCTACGAGCAGTACTTC
few	TRBV4-1	NA	TRBJ2-1	CASSQEAGGLGAYNEQFF	TGCGCCAGCAGCCAAGAAGCTGGGGGCCTTGGGGCCTACAATGAGCAGTTCTTC
few	TRBV15	TRBD1	TRBJ2-1	CATSRTGDPYNEQFF	TGTGCCACCAGCAGAACAGGGGATCCCTATAATGAGCAGTTCTTC
NA	TRBV20-1	NA	TRBJ2-7	CSARGSGGLTYEQYF	TGCAGTGCTAGAGGGTCTGGCGGATTAACCTACGAGCAGTACTTC
few	TRBV7-9	TRBD1	TRBJ2-7	CASSSRDRSSYEQYF	TGTGCCAGCAGTTCCCGGGACAGGAGCTCCTACGAGCAGTACTTC
many	TRBV4-2	TRBD1	TRBJ2-5	CASSLGTGEETQYF	TGCGCCAGCAGCCTCGGGACAGGGGAAGAGACCCAGTACTTC
few	TRBV4-1	TRBD1	TRBJ1-4	CASSQVDRGIEKLFF	TGCGCCAGCAGCCAAGTGGACAGGGGGATTGAAAAACTGTTTTTT